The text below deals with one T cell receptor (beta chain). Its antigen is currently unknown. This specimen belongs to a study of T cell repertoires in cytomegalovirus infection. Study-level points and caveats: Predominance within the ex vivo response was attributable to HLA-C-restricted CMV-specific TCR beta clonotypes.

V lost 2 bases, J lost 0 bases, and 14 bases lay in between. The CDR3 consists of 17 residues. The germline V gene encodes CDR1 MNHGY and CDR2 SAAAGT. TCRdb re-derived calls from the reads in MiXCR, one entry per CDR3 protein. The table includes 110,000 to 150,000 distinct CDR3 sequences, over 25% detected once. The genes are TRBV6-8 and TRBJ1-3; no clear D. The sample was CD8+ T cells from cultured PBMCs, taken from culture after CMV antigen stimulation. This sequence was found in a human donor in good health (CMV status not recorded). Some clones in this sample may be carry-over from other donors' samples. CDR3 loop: CASSYGSTVFSGNTIYF. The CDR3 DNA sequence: TGTGCCAGCAGTTACGGCAGCACAGTATTCTCTGGAAACACCATATATTTT.